These 32 T cell receptor beta chains were all obtained from the same sample, sequenced in a study of blood T cell repertoires in COVID-19. The repertoire was sequenced with immunoSEQ multiplex PCR; TCRdb's copy has only in-frame clones and lacks some. The repertoire consists of 140,000 to 150,000 clones, with approximately 81% occurring once and the leading ten covering over 2.5%. Sequencing was done on a sample of peripheral blood. The receptors were sampled from a human donor with acute or convalescent COVID-19. The donor label of this sample is uncertain.

The V call is TRBV19, the J call TRBJ2-2, with 8 bases lining up with TRBD2. V lost 7 bases and J lost 4; bases outside the gene matches: 5. CDR3 length equals 14 residues. Germline CDR1 is LNHDA and CDR2 is SQIVND (reference sequence). The CDR3: CASIKAGVTGELFF. The CDR3 DNA sequence: TGTGCCAGTATAAAAGCGGGAGTCACCGGGGAGCTGTTTTTT.

This clone was counted only a few times. The J gene is TRBJ1-2, the V gene TRBV18, with D perhaps TRBD1 (6 bases). Trimming took 5 bases from V and 5 from J, leaving 30 bases between them. Germline values: CDR1 KGHSH, CDR2 LQKENI. This CDR3 has 19 amino acids. The CDR3 sequence: CASSAAPGVPIKGDYGYTF. The CDR3 nucleotides read TGTGCCAGCTCAGCCGCTCCAGGGGTTCCTATTAAAGGCGATTATGGCTACACCTTC.

J is TRBJ2-2 and V is TRBV15; TRBD2 matches 7 bases. Germline V gene sequence: CDR1 LNHNV, CDR2 YYDKDF (reference sequence). CDR3 size: 14 residues. V dropped 3 bases and J dropped 5; count of bases not matched to a gene: 3. Here the CDR3 reads CATSRGGGTGELFF. The CDR3 DNA follows: TGTGCCACCAGCAGGGGGGGAGGGACCGGGGAGCTGTTTTTT.

The chain carries TRBV7-6 and TRBJ2-1; 11 bases fit TRBD2. The CDR3 has 18 amino acids. V was pared by 5 bases and J by 7 bases, with 16 bases of the junction left unmatched. The V gene's germline CDR1 is SGHVS and CDR2 FNYEAQ. As DNA, the CDR3 is TGTGCCAGCAGCCATAGCGGGAGGGCCCCGTTGTTGGCGAATGAGCAGTTCTTC. As protein: CASSHSGRAPLLANEQFF.

The chain joins TRBV7-2 to TRBJ1-5; unclear D gene. The CDR3 contains 15 residues. Germline CDR1 reads SGHTA; CDR2 reads FQGNSA. The V end lost 8 bases, the J end lost 4 bases, and 18 bases lay between the germline ends. The CDR3 DNA reads TGTGCCAGCTCGTATGGGAGGGTTCGTAATCAGCCCCAGCATTTT. It translates to CASSYGRVRNQPQHF.

The V gene is TRBV3-1 (or the pseudogene TRBV3-2), the J gene TRBJ1-1, with 11 bases matching TRBD1. The CDR3 runs to 15 residues. J lost 4 bases, V lost 4 bases, and 5 bases had no gene match. Germline V gene lookup returns CDR1 LGHDT and CDR2 YNNKEL (reference sequence). The CDR3 bases are TGTGCCAGCAGCCTGGGACAGGGGGTTGGCACTGAAGCTTTCTTT. Its translation: CASSLGQGVGTEAFF.

This clone occurred a few times. V usage is TRBV7-8 and J usage is TRBJ1-1; D unclear. V was clipped by 5 bases and J by 11 bases, with 12 bases between them. Germline V gives CDR1 SGHVS, CDR2 FQNEAQ. This CDR3 contains 11 residues. As DNA, the CDR3 is TGTGCCAGCAGCCGGGAGTCCCGGGCTTTCTTT. This sequence encodes CASSRESRAFF.

This clone has a single count. The J gene is TRBJ1-4, the V gene TRBV7-8; D possibly corresponds to TRBD1 (5 bases). V lost 5 bases, J lost 4 bases, and 11 bases lay in between. The CDR3 covers 14 residues. Looked up from germline, CDR1 is SGHVS and CDR2 is FQNEAQ. The CDR3 DNA follows: TGTGCCAGCAGCGGGGCAAGTGTTAATGAAAAACTGTTTTTT. Protein product: CASSGASVNEKLFF. Together with reference TRBV7-8 and TRBJ1-4, the CDR3 gives the full variable domain: GAGVSQSPRYKVAKRGQDVALRCDPISGHVSLFWYQQALGQGPEFLTYFQNEAQLDKSGLPSDRFFAERPEGSVSTLKIQRTQQEDSAVYLCASSGASVNEKLFFGSGTQLSVL.

The rearrangement links TRBV6-5 to TRBJ1-2; tentative D call: TRBD1 (5 bases). This CDR3 contains 14 residues. In germline, CDR1 is MNHEY, CDR2 SVGAGI. V was shortened by 5 bases and J by 7 bases, with 17 bases between the two germline ends. The CDR3 coding sequence is TGTGCCAGCAGTCCCGGGACTAAAATTAGTGGCTACACCTTC. This gives the protein CASSPGTKISGYTF.

V gene TRBV5-6 combines with J gene TRBJ2-4, with TRBD2 matching 7 bases. This CDR3 contains 16 residues. Germline assignment: CDR1 SGHDT and CDR2 YYEEEE. Trimming took 2 bases from V and 3 from J; bases not matched to a gene: 8. In DNA, the CDR3 is TGTGCCAGCAGCTTCGGAGCGGGGTCTGACAAAAACATTCAGTACTTC. Residues: CASSFGAGSDKNIQYF.

The chain couples TRBV12-3 or TRBV12-4 to TRBJ1-3; no reliable D call. CDR3 length: 13 amino acids. The V end lost 3 bases, the J end lost 4 bases, and 7 bases lay between the germline ends. CDR3: CASSFFQGNTIYF. The CDR3 nucleotides are TGTGCCAGCAGTTTTTTTCAGGGAAACACCATATATTTT.

The V gene is TRBV2, the J gene TRBJ1-4; 10 bases fit TRBD1. The CDR3 runs to 16 residues. Germline loops: CDR1 SNHLY, CDR2 FYNNEI. Trimming took 3 bases from V and 6 from J; bases not matched to a gene: 7. This CDR3 is CASSEGWTGGDEKLFF. Written as DNA, the CDR3 is TGTGCCAGCAGTGAGGGCTGGACAGGGGGGGATGAAAAACTGTTTTTT.

This rearrangement joins TRBV10-3 to TRBJ2-1; TRBD1 matches 8 bases. CDR3 size: 14 residues. Per germline, CDR1 ENHRY and CDR2 SYGVKD. Unmatched junction bases numbered 11, after V lost 8 bases and J lost 8 bases. The CDR3: CAIGGGQGLDEQFF. The CDR3 region has the DNA TGTGCCATCGGTGGAGGACAGGGTCTGGATGAGCAGTTCTTC.

This chain links TRBV7-2 with TRBJ1-1; 9 positions agree with TRBD1. Unmatched junction bases numbered 7, after V lost 5 bases and J lost 3 bases. This CDR3 has 15 residues. Germline V gene data show CDR1 as SGHTA and CDR2 as FQGNSA. The CDR3 nucleotides are TGTGCCAGCAGCAGGATCCGGGACAGGGACACTGAAGCTTTCTTT. The encoded protein is CASSRIRDRDTEAFF. Full variable domain (remainder filled in from reference TRBV7-2 and TRBJ1-1): GAGVSQSPSNKVTEKGKDVELRCDPISGHTALYWYRQSLGQGLEFLIYFQGNSAPDKSGLPSDRFSAERTGGSVSTLTIQRTQQEDSAVYLCASSRIRDRDTEAFFGQGTRLTVV.

This sequence joins TRBV6-6 and TRBJ2-2, with a possible D match to TRBD1 (6 bases). CDR3 size: 14 residues. Germline CDR1 MNHNY, CDR2 SVGAGI (reference sequence). The V and J ends lost 2 bases and 5 bases respectively, with 9 bases between them. CDR3 loop: CASSYIQGTGELFF. The CDR3 coding sequence is TGTGCCAGCAGTTACATACAGGGTACCGGGGAGCTGTTTTTT.

The V call is TRBV4-3, the J call TRBJ1-5; no definite D call. The V end lost 4 bases, the J end lost 3 bases, and 22 bases lay between the germline ends. Germline V gene sequence: CDR1 LGHNA, CDR2 YSLEER. The CDR3 covers 18 residues. The CDR3, as DNA: TGCGCCAGCAGCCCGCCAAAGTGTCCCAAGAGCTACAATCAGCCCCAGCATTTT. Translated, it gives CASSPPKCPKSYNQPQHF.

The chain couples TRBV30 to TRBJ1-3; unclear D gene. Trimming cost V 1 base and J 2 bases, with 6 bases left between them. CDR1 and CDR2 from the germline V gene are GTSNPN and SVGIG (reference sequence). The CDR3 has 13 residues. CDR3 sequence: CAWSAGTGNTIYF. CDR3 bases: TGTGCCTGGAGTGCGGGGACTGGAAACACCATATATTTT. The variable domain in full, completed from reference TRBV30 and TRBJ1-3, reads SQTIHQWPATLVQPVGSPLSLECTVEGTSNPNLYWYRQAAGRGLQLLFYSVGIGQISSEVPQNLSASRPQDRQFILSSKKLLLSDSGFYLCAWSAGTGNTIYFGEGSWLTVV.

There are many counts of this clone. This chain links TRBV18 with TRBJ1-1, with TRBD1 matching over 8 bases. Germline CDR1 and CDR2: KGHSH and LQKENI. CDR3 length equals 16 residues. V lost 3 bases to trimming and J lost 1 base; unmatched junction nucleotides: 7. CDR3 DNA sequence: TGTGCCAGCTCACCCGCACCCGGGACAGGGAACACTGAAGCTTTCTTT. Amino acid sequence: CASSPAPGTGNTEAFF.

This sequence joins TRBV7-2 and TRBJ2-2; 10 bases align to TRBD2. Germline V gene sequence: CDR1 SGHTA, CDR2 FQGNSA. The CDR3 is made up of 15 amino acids. Losses at the gene ends were 3 bases for V and 7 bases for J; bases not matched to a gene: 5. Here the CDR3 reads CASSFFSGGRGELFF. The CDR3 DNA follows: TGTGCCAGCAGCTTCTTTAGCGGGGGGCGCGGGGAGCTGTTTTTT.

This chain joins TRBV4-2 and TRBJ1-3; unclear D gene. The V end was cut by 4 bases, the J end by 0 bases, with 16 bases between. The CDR3 is made up of 17 amino acids. The germline gives CDR1 LGHNA, CDR2 YNFKEQ. CDR3 in DNA: TGTGCCAGCAGCCTACAGACCTCTTTGAGCTCTGGAAACACCATATATTTT. Translation gives CASSLQTSLSSGNTIYF.

V is TRBV7-2 and J is TRBJ1-3; 10 positions agree with TRBD1. CDR1 is SGHTA and CDR2 is FQGNSA in the germline V gene. J gave up 7 bases and V 0 bases, and 6 bases lay outside the gene matches. CDR3 length equals 16 residues. For the CDR3, the DNA is TGTGCCAGCAGCTTAGCGAGGACAGGGGGATATAACACCATATATTTT. Its translation: CASSLARTGGYNTIYF.

The V call is TRBV12-5, the J call TRBJ2-3; D is ambiguous. The V gene lost 1 base and the J gene lost 4 bases, with 3 bases spanning the gap. Germline V gives CDR1 LGHNT, CDR2 FRNRAP. The CDR3 length is 12 residues. The CDR3 here is CASGLGPDTQYF. The CDR3 nucleotides read TGTGCTAGTGGTTTGGGGCCAGATACGCAGTATTTT. Using reference TRBV12-5 and TRBJ2-3 for the parts outside the CDR3, the full variable domain is DARVTQTPRHKVTEMGQEVTMRCQPILGHNTVFWYRQTMMQGLELLAYFRNRAPLDDSGMPKDRFSAEMPDATLATLKIQPSEPRDSAVYFCASGLGPDTQYFGPGTRLTVL.

The chain uses TRBV9 and TRBJ2-3; 9 bases match TRBD2. Germline lookup yields CDR1 SGDLS and CDR2 YYNGEE. CDR3 length: 16 amino acids. V dropped 2 bases and J dropped 0; count of bases not matched to a gene: 4. The CDR3 region has the DNA TGTGCCAGCAGCGTCCTAGCGGGGTCTAGCACAGATACGCAGTATTTT. Amino acids: CASSVLAGSSTDTQYF.

This chain uses TRBV19 with TRBJ1-5; TRBD1 agrees at 7 bases. Germline loops: CDR1 LNHDA, CDR2 SQIVND (reference sequence). There are 20 residues in the CDR3. V trimming: 2 bases; J trimming: 0 bases; junction bases outside the gene matches: 16. The CDR3 protein is CASSIPLLIGGLLSNQPQHF. The CDR3 DNA sequence: TGTGCCAGTAGTATACCACTGCTCATAGGGGGCCTTCTTAGCAATCAGCCCCAGCATTTT. Drawing the rest from reference TRBV19 and TRBJ1-5, the complete variable domain is DGGITQSPKYLFRKEGQNVTLSCEQNLNHDAMYWYRQDPGQGLRLIYYSQIVNDFQKGDIAEGYSVSREKKESFPLTVTSAQKNPTAFYLCASSIPLLIGGLLSNQPQHFGDGTRLSIL.

The rearrangement links TRBV7-2 to TRBJ2-1; 11 bases match TRBD1. Germline CDR1 and CDR2: SGHTA and FQGNSA. V was clipped by 5 bases and J by 7 bases; unmatched bases: 7. The CDR3 has 15 amino acids. The CDR3 DNA reads as TGTGCCAGCAGCCACGACGGACAGGGGGCTAATGAGCAGTTCTTC. Amino acids: CASSHDGQGANEQFF. Supplemented by reference TRBV7-2 and TRBJ2-1, the full variable domain reads GAGVSQSPSNKVTEKGKDVELRCDPISGHTALYWYRQSLGQGLEFLIYFQGNSAPDKSGLPSDRFSAERTGGSVSTLTIQRTQQEDSAVYLCASSHDGQGANEQFFGPGTRLTVL.

This sequence joins TRBV5-5 and TRBJ1-5; TRBD1 agrees at 8 bases. The CDR3 sequence is 15 residues long. From germline, CDR1 is SGHKS and CDR2 YYEKEE (reference sequence). V was clipped by 4 bases and J by 4 bases; unmatched bases: 7. In nucleotides, the CDR3 is TGTGCCAGCAGCAAATTGACAGGGGAGAATCAGCCCCAGCATTTT. Residues: CASSKLTGENQPQHF.

As concerns this clone: The junction departs from germline at one end; a sequencing error may be responsible. The chain uses TRBV10-3 and TRBJ1-2, with 10 positions matching TRBD1. Per the germline V gene, CDR1 is ENHRY and CDR2 is SYGVKD. This CDR3 spans 15 amino acids. The CDR3 DNA follows: TGTGCCATCAGTGATCCGGGACAGGGGAACTCTGGCTACACCTTC. Its translation: CAISDPGQGNSGYTF.

The V and J genes are TRBV7-8 and TRBJ1-1; possibly TRBD1 for D (5 bases). CDR1 and CDR2 (germline): SGHVS, FQNEAQ. V shed 5 bases and J shed 4 bases, with 20 bases lying between them. The CDR3 covers 16 residues. The CDR3 here is CASSRGQGGLLTEAFF. CDR3 nucleotide sequence: TGTGCCAGCAGCCGGGGCCAGGGCGGTCTCCTCACTGAAGCTTTCTTT. The full variable domain, its missing parts supplied by reference TRBV7-8 and TRBJ1-1, is GAGVSQSPRYKVAKRGQDVALRCDPISGHVSLFWYQQALGQGPEFLTYFQNEAQLDKSGLPSDRFFAERPEGSVSTLKIQRTQQEDSAVYLCASSRGQGGLLTEAFFGQGTRLTVV.

The genes are TRBV12-3 or TRBV12-4 and TRBJ1-1; D may be TRBD1 (5 bases). This CDR3 contains 13 residues. V was trimmed by 5 bases and J by 6 bases, leaving 13 bases between them. The CDR3 nucleotides read TGTGCCAGCAGTCCTCGTCAGGGCGCTGAAGCTTTCTTT. The encoded protein is CASSPRQGAEAFF.

The chain combines TRBV6-6 with TRBJ2-1, with TRBD1 matching 10 bases. With 6 bases clipped from V and 7 bases from J, the junction kept 9 bases outside the gene matches. Germline V gives CDR1 MNHNY, CDR2 SVGAGI (reference sequence). The CDR3 spans 15 residues. CDR3 in amino acids: CASSPSGQGRNEQFF. CDR3 sequence (DNA): TGTGCCAGCAGCCCGTCGGGACAGGGGCGTAATGAGCAGTTCTTC.

This rearrangement joins TRBV5-1 to TRBJ2-1, with 9 bases lining up with TRBD2. This CDR3 spans 14 amino acids. Unmatched junction bases numbered 7, after V lost 4 bases and J lost 8 bases. From germline, CDR1 is SGHRS and CDR2 YFSETQ. CDR3 DNA: TGCGCCAGCAGCAGGACTAGCGCGAAGGATGAGCAGTTCTTC. Translating gives CASSRTSAKDEQFF.

V is TRBV5-1 and J is TRBJ2-7, with D maybe TRBD1 (5 bases). There are 12 residues in the CDR3. Trimming cost V 0 bases and J 11 bases, with 12 bases left between them. The germline gives CDR1 SGHRS, CDR2 YFSETQ. This CDR3 reads CASSLGGVREYV. The CDR3 DNA follows: TGCGCCAGCAGCTTGGGAGGAGTCAGGGAGTACGTC.